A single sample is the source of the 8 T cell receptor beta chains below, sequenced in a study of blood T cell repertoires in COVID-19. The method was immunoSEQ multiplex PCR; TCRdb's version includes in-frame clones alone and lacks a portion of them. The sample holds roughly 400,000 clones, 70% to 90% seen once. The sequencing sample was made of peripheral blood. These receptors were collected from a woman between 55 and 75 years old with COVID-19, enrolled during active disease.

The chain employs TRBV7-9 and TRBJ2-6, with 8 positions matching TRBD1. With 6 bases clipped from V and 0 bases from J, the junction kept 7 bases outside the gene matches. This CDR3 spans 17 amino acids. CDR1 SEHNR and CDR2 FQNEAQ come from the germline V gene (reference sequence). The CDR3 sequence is CASRGQAGLSGANVLTF. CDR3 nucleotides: TGTGCCAGCAGGGGACAGGCCGGGCTCTCTGGGGCCAACGTCCTGACTTTC. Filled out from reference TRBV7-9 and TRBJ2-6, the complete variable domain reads DTGVSQNPRHKITKRGQNVTFRCDPISEHNRLYWYRQTLGQGPEFLTYFQNEAQLEKSRLLSDRFSAERPKGSFSTLEIQRTEQGDSAMYLCASRGQAGLSGANVLTFGAGSRLTVL.

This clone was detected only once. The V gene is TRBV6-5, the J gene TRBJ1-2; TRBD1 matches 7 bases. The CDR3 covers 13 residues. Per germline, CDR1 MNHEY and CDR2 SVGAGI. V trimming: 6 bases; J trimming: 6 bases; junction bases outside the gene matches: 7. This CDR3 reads CASRTTGTNGYTF. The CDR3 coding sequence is TGTGCCAGCAGGACGACAGGGACGAATGGCTACACCTTC.

DNA for the CDR3: TGCAGCGTAACCCCGACAGGTTCCGCGACCCAGTACTTC. This gives the protein CSVTPTGSATQYF. V usage is TRBV29-1 and J usage is TRBJ2-5, with D perhaps matching TRBD1 (6 bases). Germline CDR1 and CDR2: SQVTM and ANQGSEA. V lost 6 bases and J 7 bases, leaving 18 bases between the germline ends. The CDR3 has 13 amino acids.

As DNA, the CDR3 is TGTGCCAGCAGCTTGGCGTCAGCGGGGCGTTCACCCCTCCACTTT. Translating it yields CASSLASAGRSPLHF. The chain couples TRBV5-4 to TRBJ1-6; a weak D match, TRBD1 (5 bases). Germline V gives CDR1 SGHNT, CDR2 YYREEE (reference sequence). CDR3 length: 15 amino acids. Trimming pared 0 bases from V and 9 bases from J, leaving 13 bases between.

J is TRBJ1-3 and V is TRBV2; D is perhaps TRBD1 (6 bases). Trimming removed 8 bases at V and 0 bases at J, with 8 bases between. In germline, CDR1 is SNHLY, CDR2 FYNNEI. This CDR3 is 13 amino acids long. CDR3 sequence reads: CASGQHSGNTIYF. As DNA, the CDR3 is TGTGCCAGCGGACAGCACTCTGGAAACACCATATATTTT.

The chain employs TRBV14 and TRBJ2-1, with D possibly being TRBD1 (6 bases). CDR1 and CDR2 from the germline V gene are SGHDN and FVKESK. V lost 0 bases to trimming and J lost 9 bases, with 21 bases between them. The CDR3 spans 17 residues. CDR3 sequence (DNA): TGTGCCAGCAGCCAAGATCGTCAGGGGACAATTCTCGGTGAGCAGTTCTTC. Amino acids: CASSQDRQGTILGEQFF.

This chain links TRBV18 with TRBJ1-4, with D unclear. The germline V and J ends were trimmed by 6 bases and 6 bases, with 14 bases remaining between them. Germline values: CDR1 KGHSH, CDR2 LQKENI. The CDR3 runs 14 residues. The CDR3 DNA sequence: TGTGCCAGCTCCCGAAGTAGCGATTATGAAAAACTGTTTTTT. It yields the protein CASSRSSDYEKLFF.

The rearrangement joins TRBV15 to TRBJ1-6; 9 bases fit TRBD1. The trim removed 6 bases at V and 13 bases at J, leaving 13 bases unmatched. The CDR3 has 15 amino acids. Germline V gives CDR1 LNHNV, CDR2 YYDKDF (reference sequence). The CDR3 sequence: CATSTTLGQGVPLHF. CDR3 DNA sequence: TGTGCCACCAGTACCACCCTGGGACAGGGAGTGCCCCTCCACTTT.